The clone carrying this TCR beta chain was observed at least ten times. Antigen: not known. This sample is drawn from a study of T cells in Graves' hyperthyroidism and ophthalmopathy. Study-level results: Clonotypes that were expanded in thyroid above 0.001 mostly appeared in blood too.

At least 3 on the Clinical Activity Score was recorded for ophthalmopathy patients, who also had NOSPECS grade at least 4 and duration under 3 months. Uncontrolled infection, other autoimmune disease, pregnancy and lactation each barred patients from inclusion. PBMCs were derived from around 10 ml fresh peripheral blood. The CDR3 covers 15 residues. The junction had 6 bases not matched to a gene; V was cut back by 3 bases and J by 5 bases. Germline V lookup: CDR1 SGHAT, CDR2 FQNNGV. TCR beta CDR3 region amplification was performed from RNA transcripts. The HTBI set primed first-round TCR CDR3 RT-PCR. MiXCR, applied by TCRdb to the multiplex PCR reads, yields one record per CDR3 protein. The sample holds approximately 350,000 distinct CDR3 sequences, roughly 15% seen once.

Sequenced: blood. This TCR came from a woman aged 55 to 70 with Graves' ophthalmopathy. V is TRBV11-2 and J is TRBJ2-3; 9 bases fit TRBD2. CDR3 sequence (DNA): TGTGCCAGCAGCTTTAGCGGGAGAATTAGAGATACGCAGTATTTT. Its translation is CASSFSGRIRDTQYF.